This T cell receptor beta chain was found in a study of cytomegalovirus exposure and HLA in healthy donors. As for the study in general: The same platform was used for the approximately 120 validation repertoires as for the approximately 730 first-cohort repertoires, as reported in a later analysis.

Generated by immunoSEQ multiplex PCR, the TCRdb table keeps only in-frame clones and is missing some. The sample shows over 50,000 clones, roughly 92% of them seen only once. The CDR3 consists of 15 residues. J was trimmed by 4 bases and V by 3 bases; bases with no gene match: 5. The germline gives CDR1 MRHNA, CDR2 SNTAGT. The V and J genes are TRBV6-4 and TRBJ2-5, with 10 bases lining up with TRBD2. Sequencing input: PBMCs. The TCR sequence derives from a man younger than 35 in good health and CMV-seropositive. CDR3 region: CASSEVAGGRETQYF. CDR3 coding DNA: TGTGCCAGCAGTGAGGTAGCGGGAGGAAGAGAGACCCAGTACTTC.